Described below is a single T cell receptor beta chain sequence and its context. The data are from a study of cytomegalovirus exposure and HLA in healthy donors. Primers for the PCR totalled 60 Vbeta and 13 Jbeta. Only in-frame clones appear in the TCRdb table, and some are missing; sequencing was by immunoSEQ multiplex PCR. The sample comprises fewer than 150,000 clones, about 77% of which are singletons, and 1.2% rests with the top ten. Per the germline V gene, CDR1 is KGHSH and CDR2 is LQKENI. The CDR3 consists of 16 residues. V lost 2 bases and J 3 bases, leaving 17 bases between the germline ends.

Material: PBMCs. This receptor was identified in a man aged 50-59 years in good health and CMV-seronegative. This sequence joins TRBV18 and TRBJ2-7; tentative D call: TRBD2 (5 bases). The DNA for the CDR3 is TGTGCCAGCTCACCAGACATTAGGAGGAATTTCTACGAGCAGTACTTC. This encodes CASSPDIRRNFYEQYF.